This TCR beta chain was observed in a study of blood T cell repertoires in COVID-19. The data were produced by immunoSEQ multiplex PCR, yet TCRdb's version contains in-frame clones alone and is incomplete. The sample yields around 330,000 clones, roughly 90% seen once. CDR3 size: 14 residues. V was trimmed by 0 bases and J by 3 bases, leaving 6 bases between them. The V gene's germline CDR1 is SGDLS and CDR2 YYNGEE. The receptor comes from a middle-aged woman who had recovered from COVID-19. This chain connects TRBV9 to TRBJ2-2; D is unclear. The sequencing sample was made of PBMCs or T cells enriched from blood (not recorded which). In nucleotides, the CDR3 is TGTGCCAGCAGCGTAGTTTCCTACACCGGGGAGCTGTTTTTT. It specifies CASSVVSYTGELFF. Supplemented by reference TRBV9 and TRBJ2-2, the full variable domain reads DSGVTQTPKHLITATGQRVTLRCSPRSGDLSVYWYQQSLDQGLQFLIQYYNGEERAKGNILERFSAQQFPDLHSELNLSSLELGDSALYFCASSVVSYTGELFFGEGSRLTVL.